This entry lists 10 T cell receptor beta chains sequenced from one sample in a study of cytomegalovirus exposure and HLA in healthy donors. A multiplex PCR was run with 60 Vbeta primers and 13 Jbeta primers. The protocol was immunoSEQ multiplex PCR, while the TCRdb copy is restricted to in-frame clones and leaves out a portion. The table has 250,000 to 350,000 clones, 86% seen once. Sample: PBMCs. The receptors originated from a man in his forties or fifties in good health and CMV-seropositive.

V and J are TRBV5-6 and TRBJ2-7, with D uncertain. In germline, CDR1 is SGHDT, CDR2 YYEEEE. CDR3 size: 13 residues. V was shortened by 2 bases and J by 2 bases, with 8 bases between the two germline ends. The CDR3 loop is CASSLTKAYEQYF. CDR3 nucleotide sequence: TGTGCCAGCAGCTTAACAAAAGCCTACGAGCAGTACTTC.

In nucleotides, the CDR3 is TGCGCCAGCAGCCCGACTAGCGGAACTAACACCGGGGAGCTGTTTTTT. Translating it yields CASSPTSGTNTGELFF. V is TRBV5-1 and J is TRBJ2-2; 9 bases map to TRBD2. Per germline, CDR1 SGHRS and CDR2 YFSETQ. The CDR3 covers 16 residues. With 4 bases clipped from V and 2 bases from J, the junction kept 6 bases outside the gene matches.

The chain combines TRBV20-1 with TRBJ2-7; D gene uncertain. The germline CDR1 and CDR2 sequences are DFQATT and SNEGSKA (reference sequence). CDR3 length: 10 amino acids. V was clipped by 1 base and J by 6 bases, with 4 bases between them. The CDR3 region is CSARASEQYF. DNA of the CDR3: TGCAGTGCTAGAGCTAGCGAGCAGTACTTC.

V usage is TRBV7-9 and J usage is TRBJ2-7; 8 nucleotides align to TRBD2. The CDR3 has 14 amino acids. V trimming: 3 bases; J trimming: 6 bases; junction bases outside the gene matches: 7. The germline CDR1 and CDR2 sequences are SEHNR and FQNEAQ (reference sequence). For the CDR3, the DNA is TGTGCCAGCAGCTTCCCGGGAGGGCCCCGCGAGCAGTACTTC. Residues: CASSFPGGPREQYF.

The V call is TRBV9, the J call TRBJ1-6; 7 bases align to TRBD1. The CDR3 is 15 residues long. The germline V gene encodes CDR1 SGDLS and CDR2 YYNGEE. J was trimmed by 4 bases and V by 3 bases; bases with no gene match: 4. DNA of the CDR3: TGTGCCAGCAGCGCCAGGGACAGTTATAATTCACCCCTCCACTTT. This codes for CASSARDSYNSPLHF.

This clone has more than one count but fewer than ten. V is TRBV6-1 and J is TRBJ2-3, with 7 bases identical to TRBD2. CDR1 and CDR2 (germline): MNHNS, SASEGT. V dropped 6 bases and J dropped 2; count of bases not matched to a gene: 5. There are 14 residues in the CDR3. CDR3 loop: CASSQREITDTQYF. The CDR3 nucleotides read TGTGCCAGCAGCCAGCGGGAAATCACAGATACGCAGTATTTT.

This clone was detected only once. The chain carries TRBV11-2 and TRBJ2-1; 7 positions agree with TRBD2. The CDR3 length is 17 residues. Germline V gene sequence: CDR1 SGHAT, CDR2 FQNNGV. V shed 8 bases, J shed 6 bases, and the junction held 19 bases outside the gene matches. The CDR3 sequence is CASSYSRTSSLSNEQFF. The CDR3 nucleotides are TGTGCCAGCTCCTATTCCCGGACTAGTTCCTTAAGCAATGAGCAGTTCTTC. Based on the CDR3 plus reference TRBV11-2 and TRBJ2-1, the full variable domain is EAGVAQSPRYKIIEKRQSVAFWCNPISGHATLYWYQQILGQGPKLLIQFQNNGVVDDSQLPKDRFSAERLKGVDSTLKIQPAKLEDSAVYLCASSYSRTSSLSNEQFFGPGTRLTVL.

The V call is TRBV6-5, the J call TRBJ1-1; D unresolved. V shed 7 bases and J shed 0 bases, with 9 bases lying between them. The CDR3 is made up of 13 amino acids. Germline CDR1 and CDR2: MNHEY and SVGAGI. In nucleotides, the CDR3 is TGTGCCAGCACTCGCGGGATGAACACTGAAGCTTTCTTT. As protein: CASTRGMNTEAFF.

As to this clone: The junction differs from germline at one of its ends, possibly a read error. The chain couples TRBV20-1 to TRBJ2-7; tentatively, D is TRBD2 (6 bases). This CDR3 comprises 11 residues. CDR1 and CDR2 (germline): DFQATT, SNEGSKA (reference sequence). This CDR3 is CSARAAGRGDF. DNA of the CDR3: TGCAGTGCTAGAGCTGCGGGGCGAGGGGACTTC.

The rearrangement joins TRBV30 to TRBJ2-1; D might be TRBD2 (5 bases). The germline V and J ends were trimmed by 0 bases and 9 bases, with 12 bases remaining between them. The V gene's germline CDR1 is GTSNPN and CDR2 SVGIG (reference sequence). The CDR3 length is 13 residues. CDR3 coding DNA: TGTGCCTGGAGTGTACCGGCGGGCGGTGAGCAGTTCTTC. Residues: CAWSVPAGGEQFF.